This record looks at one T cell receptor (beta chain) sequence and its context. This entry belongs to a study of blood T cell repertoires in COVID-19. Sequencing used immunoSEQ multiplex PCR; TCRdb keeps in-frame clones, though not all of them. The sample holds about 150,000 clones, over 75% seen once. The CDR3 runs to 14 residues. Germline CDR1 and CDR2: KGHSH and LQKENI. The ends lost 3 bases at V and 3 bases at J; junction bases unmatched: 4. This chain joins TRBV18 and TRBJ2-7; the match to TRBD1 covers 8 bases. This receptor was taken from a man between 18 and 29 years old with COVID-19, enrolled during active disease. The material sequenced was peripheral blood. The CDR3 DNA sequence: TGTGCCAGCTCACCCGGGACAGGATACTACGAGCAGTACTTC. This codes for CASSPGTGYYEQYF.